The 28 T cell receptor beta chains listed next were all sequenced from one sample in a study of T cells in Graves' hyperthyroidism and ophthalmopathy. Researchers took RNA transcripts and amplified the TCR beta CDR3 regions from them. An initial round of RT-PCR targeting the TCR CDR3 relied on the HTBI primer set. Via MiXCR, TCRdb re-called the multiplex PCR reads, giving one row per CDR3 protein. The table records 600,000 to 750,000 distinct CDR3 sequences, 17% of them present only once. Sequencing input: blood. These TCRs come from a man aged 45 to 65 with Graves' hyperthyroidism.

This chain links TRBV20-1 with TRBJ2-7, with TRBD2 matching 12 bases. Trimming took 3 bases from V and 3 from J; bases not matched to a gene: 6. The CDR3 has 15 residues. CDR1 is DFQATT, CDR2 SNEGSKA, per germline (reference sequence). CDR3 amino acids: CSARSRTSGIYEQYF. The CDR3 DNA reads TGCAGTGCTAGGTCACGGACTAGCGGGATCTACGAGCAGTACTTC.

This clonotype came up a few times. The chain combines TRBV10-3 with TRBJ2-5; D perhaps matches TRBD2 (6 bases). The CDR3 extends over 14 amino acids. Germline values: CDR1 ENHRY, CDR2 SYGVKD. V gave up 4 bases and J gave up 2 bases, with 11 bases separating them. In DNA, the CDR3 is TGTGCCATCAGTGTTATGGCGGGGCAAGAGACCCAGTACTTC. It is translated as CAISVMAGQETQYF.

V gene TRBV29-1 combines with J gene TRBJ2-7, with 9 bases that match TRBD1. This CDR3 is built from 13 residues. Germline V lookup: CDR1 SQVTM, CDR2 ANQGSEA. V dropped 3 bases and J dropped 5; count of bases not matched to a gene: 5. CDR3: CSVDGTGIHEQYF. The CDR3 DNA follows: TGCAGCGTTGACGGGACAGGGATTCACGAGCAGTACTTC.

This chain uses TRBV2 with TRBJ2-5; 7 bases align to TRBD1. Losses at the gene ends were 10 bases for V and 5 bases for J; bases not matched to a gene: 10. Germline lookup yields CDR1 SNHLY and CDR2 FYNNEI. The CDR3 extends over 13 amino acids. The CDR3 spells CATQGRPGETQYF. The DNA of the CDR3 is TGTGCCACACAGGGGCGCCCAGGGGAGACCCAGTACTTC. Combining the CDR3 with reference TRBV2 and TRBJ2-5 gives the whole variable domain EPEVTQTPSHQVTQMGQEVILRCVPISNHLYFYWYRQILGQKVEFLVSFYNNEISEKSEIFDDQFSVERPDGSNFTLKIRSTKLEDSAMYFCATQGRPGETQYFGPGTRLLVL.

The chain employs TRBV4-3 and TRBJ2-1; D is perhaps TRBD1 or TRBD2 (6 bases each). Germline V CDR1 and CDR2: LGHNA, YSLEER. The CDR3 covers 15 residues. V lost 1 base and J 7 bases, leaving 14 bases between the germline ends. The CDR3 is CASSQGGAGRNEQFF. CDR3 sequence (DNA): TGCGCCAGCAGCCAAGGGGGGGCAGGGAGGAATGAGCAGTTCTTC.

At least ten counts were recorded for this clonotype. The V call is TRBV27, the J call TRBJ2-1, with D maybe TRBD1 (6 bases). The CDR3 is 14 residues long. Germline CDR1 reads MNHEY; CDR2 reads SMNVEV (reference sequence). V lost 3 bases and J lost 9, with 15 bases in between. This CDR3 is CASSFGPLGGEQFF. Here the CDR3 DNA reads TGTGCCAGCAGTTTTGGCCCCCTAGGGGGTGAGCAGTTCTTC.

This clonotype has a count of ten or more. The V gene is TRBV7-8, the J gene TRBJ2-5; D is possibly TRBD1 (6 bases). Trimming stripped 7 bases from V and 8 bases from J, with 20 bases between. The CDR3 has 14 amino acids. Germline CDR1 SGHVS, CDR2 FQNEAQ. Written as DNA, the CDR3 is TGTGCCAGCACCCAAATACAGGGATCCCAAACCCAGTACTTC. Translated, it gives CASTQIQGSQTQYF.

This clonotype appeared many times. The chain links TRBV12-3 or TRBV12-4 to TRBJ2-1, with 8 bases aligning to TRBD1. Trimming at V came to 7 bases and at J to 2 bases, leaving 10 bases not matched to a gene. The CDR3 totals 16 residues. The CDR3 region is CASKTEDRAPYNEQFF. Written as DNA, the CDR3 is TGTGCCAGCAAAACCGAGGACAGGGCCCCCTACAATGAGCAGTTCTTC.

A remark on this clonotype: A clone one base away is much larger, so this may be a read error. The chain employs TRBV7-9 and TRBJ1-2, with D perhaps matching TRBD1 (5 bases). Germline assignment: CDR1 SEHNR and CDR2 FQNEAQ (reference sequence). This CDR3 spans 15 amino acids. CDR3 residues: CANSSSAGAPYGYTF. The CDR3 DNA is TGTGCCAACAGCTCCTCCGCCGGGGCACCGTATGGCTACACCTTC.

This clonotype has at least ten counts. The chain employs TRBV28 and TRBJ1-4; maybe TRBD1 (5 bases). The CDR3 has 19 residues. CDR1 and CDR2 from the germline V gene are MDHEN and SYDVKM. With 1 base removed from V and 3 bases from J, the gap between germline ends came to 21 bases. CDR3 sequence reads: CASSLFLQGPSRANEKLFF. In DNA form, the CDR3 reads TGTGCCAGCAGTTTATTTCTCCAGGGACCATCGAGAGCTAATGAAAAACTGTTTTTT.

The rearrangement links TRBV11-2 to TRBJ2-1, with 8 bases aligning to TRBD2. Germline V gene sequence: CDR1 SGHAT, CDR2 FQNNGV. Trimming removed 3 bases from V and 10 bases from J; junction bases left unmatched: 11. The CDR3 totals 15 residues. CDR3 bases: TGTGCCAGCAGCTTGACGAGCGGGAGCCTCGGGGAGCAGTTCTTC. Encoded protein: CASSLTSGSLGEQFF.

The chain has TRBV5-1 and TRBJ2-7; 11 nucleotides match TRBD2. The length of the CDR3 is 14 residues. With 5 bases clipped from V and 3 bases from J, the junction kept 4 bases outside the gene matches. Germline V lookup: CDR1 SGHRS, CDR2 YFSETQ. The CDR3 here is CASRWTSGFYEQYF. In DNA form, the CDR3 reads TGCGCCAGCAGGTGGACTAGCGGGTTCTACGAGCAGTACTTC.

The chain uses TRBV9 and TRBJ2-1, with D possibly called TRBD1 or TRBD2 (5 bases each). Germline values: CDR1 SGDLS, CDR2 YYNGEE. There are 13 residues in the CDR3. V lost 4 bases and J lost 8, with 13 bases in between. The chain's CDR3 is CASSPRGPDEQFF. CDR3 nucleotides: TGTGCCAGCAGCCCGAGGGGCCCGGATGAGCAGTTCTTC.

This clonotype was seen many times. The V and J genes are TRBV2 and TRBJ2-1; the D gene is possibly TRBD2 (6 bases). In germline, CDR1 is SNHLY, CDR2 FYNNEI. The CDR3 runs 13 residues. Trimming took off 5 bases at V and 9 bases at J, with 14 bases between the two ends. As DNA, the CDR3 is TGTGCCAGCAGTCGCACGACTAGAGGTGAGCAGTTCTTC. It encodes CASSRTTRGEQFF.

As to this clonotype: At one end the junction does not follow the germline gene, possibly because of a read error. The genes are TRBV12-3 or TRBV12-4 and TRBJ2-7; D perhaps matches TRBD2 (6 bases). The CDR3 length is 16 residues. Here the CDR3 DNA reads TGTGCCGGCAGTGGATTAAAGGCGGGGCCAAAAGGCGAGCAGTACTTC. Its protein product is CAGSGLKAGPKGEQYF.

The rearrangement joins TRBV19 to TRBJ2-7; either TRBD1 or TRBD2 may supply D (6 bases each). V was clipped by 5 bases and J by 6 bases, with 23 bases between them. Germline lookup yields CDR1 LNHDA and CDR2 SQIVND (reference sequence). This CDR3 has 16 residues. The CDR3 DNA follows: TGTGCCAGTAGTTTGACAGGCGGGACTCTCCCAATCGAGCAGTACTTC. Encoded protein: CASSLTGGTLPIEQYF. Looking up the rest from reference TRBV19 and TRBJ2-7 gives the full variable domain: DGGITQSPKYLFRKEGQNVTLSCEQNLNHDAMYWYRQDPGQGLRLIYYSQIVNDFQKGDIAEGYSVSREKKESFPLTVTSAQKNPTAFYLCASSLTGGTLPIEQYFGPGTRLTVT.

This clonotype appeared many times. The chain is built from TRBV3-1 and TRBJ2-2; 9 nucleotides line up with TRBD2. CDR1 is LGHDT and CDR2 is YNNKEL in the germline V gene (reference sequence). V shed 2 bases, J shed 5 bases, and the junction held 3 bases outside the gene matches. The CDR3 totals 15 residues. In DNA, the CDR3 is TGTGCCAGCAGCCAACTAGCGGGATCTACCGGGGAGCTGTTTTTT. Its protein product is CASSQLAGSTGELFF.

The rearrangement joins TRBV7-3 to TRBJ2-2; TRBD1 matches 10 bases. Germline CDR1 is SGHTA and CDR2 is FQGTGA. J gave up 5 bases and V 5 bases, and 5 bases lay outside the gene matches. This CDR3 comprises 15 residues. CDR3 coding DNA: TGTGCCAGCAGCACCCGGACAGGGGGAACCGGGGAGCTGTTTTTT. Its translation is CASSTRTGGTGELFF.

This clonotype was counted a few times. This rearrangement joins TRBV19 to TRBJ2-3; D uncertain. Germline lookup yields CDR1 LNHDA and CDR2 SQIVND (reference sequence). The CDR3 runs to 17 residues. V dropped 2 bases and J dropped 1 base, with 16 bases sitting between them. The CDR3 bases are TGTGCCAGTAGTATATTCTGGACCGAGCCTCGCACAGATACGCAGTATTTT. Residues: CASSIFWTEPRTDTQYF.

CDR3 sequence reads: CASSYSKLAGGSDEQFF. As DNA, the CDR3 is TGTGCCAGCAGTTACTCGAAACTAGCGGGAGGGTCGGATGAGCAGTTCTTC. The V gene is TRBV6-5, the J gene TRBJ2-1; TRBD2 matches at 13 bases. The CDR3 sequence is 17 residues long. The germline gives CDR1 MNHEY, CDR2 SVGAGI. With V trimmed by 0 bases and J by 8 bases, 7 bases remained unmatched.

The chain has TRBV27 and TRBJ1-2; the D is unclear. V was pared by 6 bases and J by 8 bases, with 19 bases between. The germline V gene has CDR1 MNHEY and CDR2 SMNVEV (reference sequence). The CDR3 runs to 14 residues. The CDR3: CASRPLGPQGGYTF. Here the CDR3 DNA reads TGTGCCAGCAGACCTTTGGGCCCCCAAGGAGGCTACACCTTC.

V usage is TRBV14 and J usage is TRBJ2-3; D not resolved. The germline V and J ends were trimmed by 2 bases and 4 bases, with 7 bases remaining between them. Per the germline V gene, CDR1 is SGHDN and CDR2 is FVKESK. The CDR3 runs 13 residues. CDR3 in amino acids: CASSQYLADTQYF. Written as DNA, the CDR3 is TGTGCCAGCAGCCAATATTTAGCAGATACGCAGTATTTT.

This clonotype showed up many times. The V call is TRBV30, the J call TRBJ1-1; TRBD1 might be the D (6 bases). Between the trimmed V and J ends, which lost 0 bases and 4 bases, there was a span of 9 bases. Germline lookup yields CDR1 GTSNPN and CDR2 SVGIG (reference sequence). The CDR3 has 13 residues. The CDR3, as DNA: TGTGCCTGGAGTGTAACCAGGGGCACTGAAGCTTTCTTT. It is translated as CAWSVTRGTEAFF.

This clonotype was observed a handful of times. This chain uses TRBV5-1 with TRBJ2-3; the match to TRBD2 covers 10 bases. Germline V gene data show CDR1 as SGHRS and CDR2 as YFSETQ. The CDR3 covers 16 residues. V trimming: 1 base; J trimming: 4 bases; junction bases outside the gene matches: 6. The CDR3 nucleotides are TGCGCCAGCAGCTTGCTGGCTAGCGGGAGCCCAGATACGCAGTATTTT. Its protein is CASSLLASGSPDTQYF.

This clonotype appeared a few times. V gene TRBV5-1 combines with J gene TRBJ2-2; 9 bases line up with TRBD1. Per the germline V gene, CDR1 is SGHRS and CDR2 is YFSETQ. This CDR3 has 15 residues. The J segment lost 3 bases and the V segment lost 2 bases, leaving 2 bases of the junction unmatched. The CDR3, as DNA: TGCGCCAGCAGCTTTACAGGGGGCTACACCGGGGAGCTGTTTTTT. It encodes CASSFTGGYTGELFF. The full variable domain, rest sourced from reference TRBV5-1 and TRBJ2-2, is KAGVTQTPRYLIKTRGQQVTLSCSPISGHRSVSWYQQTPGQGLQFLFEYFSETQRNKGNFPGRFSGRQFSNSRSEMNVSTLELGDSALYLCASSFTGGYTGELFFGEGSRLTVL.

There are many counts of this clonotype. The chain combines TRBV7-3 with TRBJ1-1; D possibly corresponds to TRBD1 (5 bases). The CDR3 loop spans 14 amino acids. Trimming removed 5 bases at V and 7 bases at J, with 17 bases between. CDR1 and CDR2 (germline): SGHTA, FQGTGA. The CDR3 nucleotides are TGTGCCAGCAGCCCCGGCCAGGGTCAAAGTGAAGCTTTCTTT. Its translation is CASSPGQGQSEAFF.

This clonotype was seen more than once but under ten times. The J gene is TRBJ2-7, the V gene TRBV6-2 or TRBV6-3; tentatively, D is TRBD1 (6 bases). V was trimmed by 6 bases and J by 3 bases, leaving 18 bases between them. The CDR3 covers 15 residues. Per the germline V gene, CDR1 is MNHEY and CDR2 is SVGEGT. This chain's CDR3 is CASSSTGTIFYEQYF. The CDR3 nucleotides are TGTGCCAGCAGCTCAACAGGGACCATCTTCTACGAGCAGTACTTC.

This chain joins TRBV24-1 and TRBJ2-1, with TRBD2 as a possible D gene (5 bases). V lost 2 bases, J lost 0 bases, and 13 bases lay in between. Germline CDR1 and CDR2: KGHDR and SFDVKD. CDR3 size: 17 residues. In nucleotides, the CDR3 is TGTGCCACCAGTGATTCGTGGGGAGTGGACTCCTACAATGAGCAGTTCTTC. Amino acids: CATSDSWGVDSYNEQFF.